This TCR beta chain was identified in a study of control samples from healthy donors and cancer patients. Germline V gene lookup returns CDR1 MNHEY and CDR2 SVGEGT. J lost 3 bases, V lost 5 bases, and 8 bases had no gene match. This CDR3 contains 16 residues. Produced via immunoSEQ multiplex PCR; TCRdb's table is partial and in-frame only. The sample shows fewer than 85,000 clones, roughly nine tenths of them seen only once. V is TRBV6-2 or TRBV6-3 and J is TRBJ2-2; the match to TRBD1 covers 8 bases. What was sequenced was blood. The receptor comes from a man under 40 in good health. The CDR3 nucleotides are TGTGCCAGCAGTCGTTCCCACAGGGGGTACACCGGGGAGCTGTTTTTT. This gives the protein CASSRSHRGYTGELFF.